This T cell receptor (beta chain) was captured by sequencing in a study of blood T cell repertoires in COVID-19. The CDR3 sequence is 16 residues long. Germline values: CDR1 MNHEY, CDR2 SVGEGT. Trimming removed 2 bases at V and 0 bases at J, with 11 bases between. In the source study's methods: Estimation of nucleated cell counts was performed using reference gene primer amplification. Repertoires were generated with immunoSEQ multiplex PCR, while TCRdb's copy carries only in-frame clones and drops some. From that table come the V and J calls and clone size; the DNA was used to work out D and trimming. The sample lists around 130,000 clones; around 84% were seen once.

The gene calls are TRBV6-2 or TRBV6-3 and TRBJ1-5; D perhaps matches TRBD1 (5 bases). The receptor comes from a woman of 80 years or more with acute or convalescent COVID-19. Material for sequencing was peripheral blood. CDR3 DNA: TGTGCCAGCAGTTACCAGGGATGGGCTAGCAATCAGCCCCAGCATTTT. Translation gives CASSYQGWASNQPQHF.